The rows below give T cell receptor beta chains drawn from one sample of a study of CD8 T cells in Susac syndrome. TCRdb called the immunoSEQ multiplex PCR reads again in MiXCR, with one record for every CDR3 protein. The sample includes a few hundred thousand distinct CDR3 sequences, roughly 94% of them seen just once. Material for sequencing was CD4+ T cells from PBMCs. The origin of the receptors is a human donor with multiple sclerosis. Both conserved end residues are part of each CDR3. Each record gives: clone size, D gene, J gene, V gene, CDR3 protein, CDR3 DNA. A D gene is named only where the DNA matches it firmly. Clone sizes are given selectively: once, few, many, or a class where the clone is expanded.

.,.,TRBJ2-5,TRBV20-1,CSAPGQETQYF,TGCAGTGCCCCAGGGCAAGAGACCCAGTACTTC
.,.,TRBJ1-1,TRBV5-1,CASSFARMNTEAFF,TGCGCCAGCAGCTTTGCGAGGATGAACACTGAAGCTTTCTTT
.,TRBD2,TRBJ2-1,TRBV7-2,CASSDGRTSYNEQFF,TGTGCCAGCAGCGACGGGAGGACCTCCTACAATGAGCAGTTCTTC
.,.,TRBJ1-5,TRBV18,CASSPRSTGRRPQHF,TGTGCCAGCTCACCCAGATCGACAGGCAGGCGGCCCCAGCATTTT
.,.,TRBJ2-1,TRBV5-6,CASSSIVEQFF,TGTGCCAGCAGCTCTATAGTTGAGCAGTTCTTC
.,TRBD2,TRBJ2-3,TRBV2,CASRGTSGVRGGQYF,TGTGCCAGCAGGGGGACTAGCGGGGTCCGCGGCGGGCAGTATTTT
.,.,TRBJ2-1,TRBV12-5,CASGSPAGFYNEQFF,TGTGCTAGTGGTTCCCCCGCCGGCTTCTACAATGAGCAGTTCTTC
.,TRBD2,TRBJ2-1,TRBV5-1,CASSLEGTSGTQFF,TGCGCCAGCAGCTTGGAGGGGACTAGCGGGACACAGTTCTTC
.,.,TRBJ1-1,TRBV29-1,CSCYEAEAFF,TGCAGCTGTTACGAGGCTGAAGCTTTCTTT
.,.,TRBJ2-5,TRBV5-1,CASRPSRGRPAETQYF,TGCGCCAGCAGACCAAGTAGGGGCAGGCCGGCCGAGACCCAGTACTTC
few,.,TRBJ2-7,TRBV28,CAILFGHEQYF,TGTGCCATCCTTTTTGGTCACGAGCAGTACTTC
.,TRBD2,TRBJ2-5,TRBV7-2,CASSSGLDRRQETQYF,TGTGCCAGCAGCTCCGGACTAGATAGACGACAAGAGACCCAGTACTTC
.,.,TRBJ2-3,TRBV27,CASSFSERRGTQYF,TGTGCCAGCAGTTTCTCCGAGCGAAGGGGTACGCAGTATTTT
.,TRBD1,TRBJ1-1,TRBV20-1,CSASPARGRNTEAFF,TGCAGTGCTAGCCCCGCCAGGGGGCGGAACACTGAAGCTTTCTTT
.,TRBD2,TRBJ2-1,TRBV29-1,CSVEFLRGGTYNEQFF,TGCAGCGTTGAATTCTTGCGGGGGGGAACCTACAATGAGCAGTTCTTC
.,.,TRBJ2-5,TRBV19,CASSPQVEKTQYF,TGTGCCAGTAGTCCCCAGGTGGAGAAGACCCAGTACTTC
.,.,TRBJ2-7,TRBV4-2,CASSREFRGTYEQYF,TGTGCCAGCAGCCGCGAGTTTCGGGGAACTTACGAGCAGTACTTC
.,.,TRBJ1-2,TRBV11-2,CASSLSGDYGYTF,TGTGCCAGCAGCTTATCGGGTGACTATGGCTACACCTTC
few,.,TRBJ2-7,TRBV20-1,CSARNNLRYEQYF,TGCAGTGCTAGAAATAATCTCCGCTACGAGCAGTACTTC
.,.,TRBJ1-2,TRBV30,CAWSRGDWGYTF,TGTGCCTGGAGCCGGGGAGATTGGGGCTACACCTTC
.,TRBD1,TRBJ1-1,TRBV2,CASTLTGGITEAFF,TGTGCCAGCACCTTGACAGGGGGCATCACTGAAGCTTTCTTT
.,.,TRBJ1-1,TRBV3-1,CASSPRPNTEAFF,TGTGCCAGCAGCCCCCGCCCGAACACTGAAGCTTTCTTT
.,.,TRBJ1-1,TRBV6-5,CASFFDGGTTEAFF,TGTGCCAGCTTCTTCGACGGCGGGACCACTGAAGCTTTCTTT
.,.,TRBJ1-1,TRBV4-2,CASSQESGDTEAFF,TGTGCCAGCAGCCAAGAATCAGGGGACACTGAAGCTTTCTTT
.,TRBD2,TRBJ2-3,TRBV9,CASSVDGRALDTQYF,TGTGCCAGCAGCGTAGACGGGAGGGCCCTAGATACGCAGTATTTT
.,.,TRBJ1-1,TRBV30,CAWSVKEGPGAFF,TGTGCCTGGAGTGTAAAAGAGGGCCCTGGGGCTTTCTTT
.,.,TRBJ1-1,TRBV12-3/TRBV12-4,CASSLDLALEAFF,TGTGCCAGCAGTTTAGATCTGGCTTTAGAAGCTTTCTTT
.,TRBD1,TRBJ2-2,TRBV6-1,CASRRRQTGSSTGELFF,TGTGCCAGCAGGCGCCGGCAGACAGGGTCCTCCACCGGGGAGCTGTTTTTT
.,.,TRBJ1-2,TRBV6-1,CASSEAGVSYGYTF,TGTGCCAGCAGTGAAGCAGGCGTATCCTATGGCTACACCTTC
.,TRBD1,TRBJ1-5,TRBV19,CASSAGQGPRPQHF,TGTGCCAGTAGTGCTGGACAGGGGCCACGACCACAGCATTTT
.,TRBD2,TRBJ2-1,TRBV7-2,CASSLASRGSIRAQFF,TGTGCCAGCAGCTTAGCGAGTCGCGGGAGTATCCGAGCGCAGTTCTTC
.,.,TRBJ1-1,TRBV29-1,CSAEIGRGNTEAFF,TGCAGCGCTGAAATCGGCAGGGGGAACACTGAAGCTTTCTTT
.,.,TRBJ1-3,TRBV12-3/TRBV12-4,CASSALSRRSGNTIYF,TGTGCCAGCAGTGCCCTTAGCCGGAGGTCTGGAAACACCATATATTTT
.,TRBD1,TRBJ2-2,TRBV29-1,CSAYRGATNTGELFF,TGCAGCGCCTACAGGGGCGCTACGAACACCGGGGAGCTGTTTTTT
.,TRBD1,TRBJ2-5,TRBV29-1,CSVEKQGWETQYF,TGCAGCGTCGAGAAACAGGGGTGGGAGACCCAGTACTTC
few,.,TRBJ2-7,TRBV14,CASSPRRSSYEQYF,TGTGCCAGCAGCCCTAGACGGAGCTCCTACGAGCAGTACTTC
.,.,TRBJ2-5,TRBV12-5,CASGSGLQETQYF,TGTGCTAGTGGTTCGGGCCTTCAAGAGACCCAGTACTTC
.,.,TRBJ2-7,TRBV7-9,CASSLLNSGYEQYF,TGTGCCAGCAGCTTACTGAATAGCGGATACGAGCAGTACTTC
.,.,TRBJ2-7,TRBV5-4,CASSVRASYSYEQYF,TGTGCCAGCAGCGTACGGGCTAGCTATAGCTACGAGCAGTACTTC
.,.,TRBJ1-1,TRBV5-4,CASSFVSGRASDTEAFF,TGTGCCAGCAGCTTTGTCTCCGGGAGGGCCTCGGACACTGAAGCTTTCTTT
.,.,TRBJ2-5,TRBV7-3,CASSLRSRRGQETQYF,TGTGCCAGCAGCTTACGGTCTCGACGGGGACAAGAGACCCAGTACTTC
once,TRBD2,TRBJ2-7,TRBV2,CASRATGLAGGHEQYF,TGTGCCAGCAGAGCGACGGGGCTAGCGGGAGGCCACGAGCAGTACTTC
few,TRBD1,TRBJ2-7,TRBV27,CASSFSGGYEQYF,TGTGCCAGCAGTTTTTCAGGGGGCTACGAGCAGTACTTC
.,.,TRBJ2-1,TRBV6-8,CASSYSGVGSPNEQFF,TGTGCCAGCAGTTACTCAGGCGTGGGGAGCCCCAATGAGCAGTTCTTC
few,.,TRBJ2-7,TRBV29-1,CSVEPRLREQYF,TGCAGCGTTGAACCCCGGCTAAGGGAGCAGTACTTC
.,.,TRBJ1-2,TRBV20-1,CSARPGGFYGYTF,TGCAGTGCTAGGCCGGGGGGGTTCTATGGCTACACCTTC
.,.,TRBJ1-2,TRBV24-1,CATSDSTRNYGYTF,TGTGCCACCAGTGATTCCACAAGGAACTATGGCTACACCTTC
.,.,TRBJ2-5,TRBV7-2,CAGSLAGSMETQYF,TGTGCCGGCAGCTTAGCAGGCAGCATGGAGACCCAGTACTTC
once,.,TRBJ1-1,TRBV11-1,CASSSRPRPGRQSEAFF,TGTGCCAGCAGCTCCCGCCCCCGGCCCGGGCGGCAGTCTGAAGCTTTCTTT
.,.,TRBJ2-3,TRBV5-1,CASSLDSLTDTQYF,TGCGCCAGCAGCCTGGATAGCTTAACAGATACGCAGTATTTT
.,TRBD2,TRBJ2-3,TRBV20-1,CSAGGDSITDTQYF,TGCAGTGCTGGGGGGGACTCCATCACAGATACGCAGTATTTT
.,.,TRBJ2-3,TRBV20-1,CSASKPDTQYF,TGCAGTGCTAGTAAGCCAGATACGCAGTATTTT
.,.,TRBJ2-1,TRBV14,CASSPRTIPRLLAYNEQFF,TGTGCCAGCAGCCCACGGACTATACCTAGGCTCTTAGCCTACAATGAGCAGTTCTTC
.,TRBD1,TRBJ2-4,TRBV19,CASSPDRNKNIQYF,TGTGCCAGTAGTCCGGACAGGAACAAAAACATTCAGTACTTC